Included here is one T cell receptor (beta chain) sequence, with context. Clones were sequenced by immunoSEQ multiplex PCR, and TCRdb holds only the in-frame ones, with some missing. The sample yields around 340,000 clones, 80% to 90% seen once. The V and J ends lost 3 bases and 0 bases, in that order; junction bases with no gene match: 8. This CDR3 comprises 17 residues. Germline V CDR1 and CDR2: LNHDA, SQIVND (reference sequence). The entry originates in a study of blood T cell repertoires in COVID-19. Study-wide background: PBMCs, B-cell-depleted T cells, or T cells were the source of the cDNA or gDNA that made up the material.

The chain has TRBV19 and TRBJ2-3, with 8 positions matching TRBD1. The TCR comes from a woman between 40 and 50 years old with acute COVID-19. The source material was PBMCs or T cells enriched from blood (not recorded which). The CDR3 loop is CASSMGNRGTSTDTQYF. The CDR3 DNA follows: TGTGCCAGTAGTATGGGGAACAGGGGGACTAGCACAGATACGCAGTATTTT.